This record concerns one T cell receptor (beta chain) sequence. Its antigen remains unidentified. Researchers ran the assay at a deep level. Authors' methods: Filtering differed because ImmunoSEQ produced junction-only sequences that carried no quality scores. Sequencing was performed with immunoSEQ multiplex PCR; in TCRdb, only in-frame clones are kept and a portion is missing. Clone size and V and J calls were adopted from that table, with D and trimming inferred from the DNA. Of about 2.1 million clones listed, under 95% are singletons. The record originates from a study of shared clonotypes between healthy human individuals. Overall study results and limits: Relative to memory subsets, naive subsets generally showed larger estimated richness.

Naive CD8 isolation took CD45RO-negative cells positively selected for CCR7 and excluded terminally differentiated effector memory CD45RA+ cells. Among the donors, all were Caucasian adults who lived in Nashville, Tennessee. Trimming left V 0 bases short and J 5 bases short, with 8 bases between. This CDR3 is 13 amino acids long. CDR1 and CDR2 (germline): MNHEY, SVGAGI. Sequencing was performed on naive CD8+ T cells from PBMCs. This chain uses TRBV6-5 with TRBJ2-7; D gene ambiguous. The TCR originated in a man between 18 and 35 years old in good health. Some clones in this sample may be carry-over from other donors' samples. The CDR3 region is CASSYSERDEQYF. The CDR3 DNA is TGTGCCAGCAGTTACTCGGAGCGCGACGAGCAGTACTTC.